The T cell receptor (beta chain) described here comes from a study of blood T cell repertoires in COVID-19. The repertoire was sequenced with immunoSEQ multiplex PCR; TCRdb's copy has only in-frame clones and lacks some. Of about 150,000 clones listed, approximately 86% are singletons. Patients in Seattle were enrolled during active infection, then followed longitudinally. The CDR3 consists of 13 residues. V shed 5 bases and J shed 4 bases, with 11 bases lying between them. The germline V gene has CDR1 SGHAT and CDR2 FQNNGV. The clonotype comes from an elderly woman with COVID-19, enrolled during active disease. Sequencing used peripheral blood. V and J are TRBV11-2 and TRBJ2-5; tentatively, D is TRBD2 (5 bases). The CDR3 DNA sequence: TGTGCCAGCAGCCGAATCCGGGGAGAGACCCAGTACTTC. Amino acid sequence: CASSRIRGETQYF.